Listed below are T cell receptor beta chains from one sample, sequenced in a study of cytomegalovirus exposure and HLA in healthy donors. Produced via immunoSEQ multiplex PCR; TCRdb's table is partial and in-frame only. This repertoire shows roughly 150,000 clones, 75% found once; its top ten account for around 10%. The material sequenced was PBMCs. All receptors derive from a man in his late teens or twenties in good health and CMV-seropositive. Both conserved end residues are part of each CDR3.

V gene	J gene	CDR3 protein
TRBV5-1	TRBJ1-2	CASSRADRASGYTF
TRBV30	TRBJ1-2	CASRDRGRWDGYTF
TRBV28	TRBJ1-2	CASSLDNSNYGYTF
TRBV10-2	TRBJ1-1	CASSSTANTEAFF
TRBV28	TRBJ2-7	CASRTLRTGKKQYF
TRBV25-1	TRBJ1-1	CASSQQGATEAFF
TRBV19	TRBJ1-1	CASSLNRVTEAFF
TRBV4-2	TRBJ1-4	CASSEEGATNEKLFF
TRBV6-1	TRBJ1-2	CASNGGYTF
TRBV6-1	TRBJ1-5	CASSSPSSNQPQHF
TRBV27	TRBJ2-3	CASSLRGISTDTQYF
TRBV7-2	TRBJ2-2	CASSPGSGTGELFF
TRBV19	TRBJ1-5	CASSPYLGASIGQPQHF
TRBV28	TRBJ1-2	CASSLQPQLEGYTF
TRBV6-5	TRBJ1-2	CASSYGGEGADGYTF
TRBV10-2	TRBJ1-5	CASSPANSNQPQHF
TRBV7-8	TRBJ2-1	CASSLLLTSEQFF
TRBV28	TRBJ2-1	CATRPPGAGVHEQFF
TRBV11-2	TRBJ2-5	CASSLGAGKETQYF
TRBV13	TRBJ2-7	CASSRRQSYEQYF
TRBV30	TRBJ2-7	CAWSPARGGRTYEQYF
TRBV5-1	TRBJ2-2	CASSTTGGGELFF
TRBV19	TRBJ1-1	CASSTRDSHTEAFF
TRBV9	TRBJ1-1	CASSVAEGAEAFF
TRBV19	TRBJ1-5	CASSILARGGNSNQPQHF
TRBV7-2	TRBJ2-2	CASSSGLPGGELFF
TRBV5-1	TRBJ2-3	CASSPLRDSGPTDTQYF
TRBV15	TRBJ1-3	CATSRGFDRASGNTIYF
TRBV28	TRBJ1-5	CASNRDRGSNQPQHF
TRBV18	TRBJ2-3	CASSDTGSTQYF
TRBV27	TRBJ1-2	CASSVTGGAGYGYTF
TRBV7-8	TRBJ1-1	CASSLGTGGAGTEAFF
TRBV5-1	TRBJ2-5	CASSLGGASGKDQETQYF
TRBV7-9	TRBJ2-2	CSLRVREITGAGELFF
TRBV9	TRBJ2-2	CASSYSQVNTGELFF
TRBV5-1	TRBJ2-6	CASSFQRLAGVSGANVLTF
TRBV27	TRBJ2-1	CASSPLRGTTGINEQFF